These 2 T cell receptor beta chains were all obtained from the same sample, sequenced in a study of beta chain features in type 1 diabetes. Expressed TCRB transcripts got sequenced, as all isolated RNA was reverse transcribed. The table came from immunoSEQ multiplex PCR; TCRdb's copy has only in-frame clones and leaves some out. The sample records about 180,000 clones, about an eighth being singletons. The sequencing input was central memory CD4+ T cells from blood. These receptors originate from a young woman in good health.

The genes are TRBV27 and TRBJ1-2; 8 bases are a match to TRBD1. CDR1 is MNHEY, CDR2 SMNVEV, per germline (reference sequence). The ends lost 6 bases at V and 5 bases at J; junction bases unmatched: 8. This CDR3 comprises 14 residues. The DNA for the CDR3 is TGTGCCAGCAGGCTGGAACAGGGGGGGTATGGCTACACCTTC. It is translated as CASRLEQGGYGYTF.

The rearrangement links TRBV29-1 to TRBJ2-1, with 9 bases matching TRBD1. Germline values: CDR1 SQVTM, CDR2 ANQGSEA. The CDR3 is 16 residues long. J gave up 8 bases and V 5 bases, and 16 bases lay outside the gene matches. CDR3 DNA: TGCAGCGTTCCAGGTGGGACAGGGACCTTTATCCATGAGCAGTTCTTC. Its translation is CSVPGGTGTFIHEQFF.